These 31 T cell receptor beta chains share one sample of origin, sequenced in a study of blood T cell repertoires in COVID-19. Generated by immunoSEQ multiplex PCR, the TCRdb table keeps only in-frame clones and is missing some. Of 200,000 to 250,000 clones listed, roughly 89% are singletons. The sequencing sample was made of PBMCs or T cells enriched from blood (not recorded which). These receptor sequences come from a woman aged 40 to 50 who had recovered from COVID-19.

V usage is TRBV7-9 and J usage is TRBJ2-5; TRBD1 matches 7 bases. This CDR3 region has 14 residues. V was pared by 2 bases and J by 4 bases, with 4 bases of the junction left unmatched. Germline CDR1 reads SEHNR; CDR2 reads FQNEAQ (reference sequence). CDR3 bases: TGTGCCAGCAGCTTAACAGCAGGGGGAGAGACCCAGTACTTC. It codes for CASSLTAGGETQYF.

J is TRBJ2-5 and V is TRBV18; possibly TRBD1 for D (5 bases). The CDR3 sequence is 14 residues long. V lost 2 bases, J lost 1 base, and 8 bases lay in between. CDR1 KGHSH and CDR2 LQKENI come from the germline V gene. CDR3 coding DNA: TGTGCCAGCTCACCAGGGGCTACCCAAGAGACCCAGTACTTC. This encodes CASSPGATQETQYF.

This chain joins TRBV16 and TRBJ1-5, with D maybe TRBD1 (5 bases). Trimming removed 3 bases at V and 2 bases at J, with 8 bases between. The length of the CDR3 is 14 residues. The germline V gene encodes CDR1 KGHSY and CDR2 FQNENV. The CDR3 reads CASSQTDRNQPQHF. CDR3 nucleotides: TGTGCCAGCAGCCAGACAGACCGCAATCAGCCCCAGCATTTT.

V and J are TRBV2 and TRBJ2-7, with a tentative D call TRBD1 (5 bases). The CDR3 covers 14 residues. CDR1 and CDR2 from the germline V gene are SNHLY and FYNNEI. Trimming took off 6 bases at V and 3 bases at J, with 15 bases between the two ends. CDR3 residues: CASRMDTNLYEQYF. For the CDR3, the DNA is TGTGCCAGCAGGATGGACACCAACCTCTACGAGCAGTACTTC.

This clone is a singleton in its sample. The chain joins TRBV6-1 to TRBJ1-6, with TRBD1 identical over 7 bases. Germline trimming cut 1 base from V and 7 bases from J; bases unmatched to any gene: 1. The length of the CDR3 is 14 residues. Germline V gene lookup returns CDR1 MNHNS and CDR2 SASEGT. CDR3 DNA sequence: TGTGCCAGCAGTGAAGAGACAGGGAATTCACCCCTCCACTTT. It codes for CASSEETGNSPLHF.

This chain connects TRBV11-2 to TRBJ1-1, with D hard to call. This CDR3 is built from 14 residues. Trimming removed 6 bases from V and 1 base from J, with 12 bases in between. The germline CDR1 and CDR2 sequences are SGHAT and FQNNGV. CDR3 coding DNA: TGTGCCAGCAGTCCTACCCTACCGAACACTGAAGCTTTCTTT. Its protein product is CASSPTLPNTEAFF. The full variable domain, completed using reference TRBV11-2 and TRBJ1-1, is EAGVAQSPRYKIIEKRQSVAFWCNPISGHATLYWYQQILGQGPKLLIQFQNNGVVDDSQLPKDRFSAERLKGVDSTLKIQPAKLEDSAVYLCASSPTLPNTEAFFGQGTRLTVV.

The V gene is TRBV28, the J gene TRBJ1-2; 9 bases are a match to TRBD1. The CDR3 contains 16 residues. From germline, CDR1 is MDHEN and CDR2 SYDVKM. V shed 7 bases, J shed 8 bases, and the junction held 17 bases outside the gene matches. The CDR3 spells CASTLSGTGLRGGYTF. The CDR3 nucleotides are TGTGCCAGCACCCTCTCCGGGACAGGGTTAAGGGGAGGCTACACCTTC.

J is TRBJ1-4 and V is TRBV5-4; D is possibly TRBD1 (5 bases). This CDR3 has 16 residues. V lost 4 bases to trimming and J lost 6 bases, with 19 bases between them. Germline V gene lookup returns CDR1 SGHNT and CDR2 YYREEE (reference sequence). CDR3: CASSPRGGEGHEKLFF. The CDR3 nucleotides read TGTGCCAGCAGCCCGCGGGGGGGAGAAGGGCATGAAAAACTGTTTTTT.

This clone occurred once. The genes are TRBV9 and TRBJ2-6, with TRBD2 identical over 11 bases. After removal of 4 bases from V and 0 bases from J, the junction contained 12 bases not matched to a gene. The CDR3 totals 20 residues. Per germline, CDR1 SGDLS and CDR2 YYNGEE. The CDR3 bases are TGTGCCAGCAGCCTCCTCGGACTAGCGGGCGAAAGCTCTGGGGCCAACGTCCTGACTTTC. It translates to CASSLLGLAGESSGANVLTF.

The chain is built from TRBV5-1 and TRBJ1-1, with TRBD1 matching 8 bases. This CDR3 spans 16 amino acids. In germline, CDR1 is SGHRS, CDR2 YFSETQ. With V trimmed by 1 base and J by 0 bases, 5 bases remained unmatched. This CDR3 is CASSLSTGGLNTEAFF. CDR3 in DNA: TGCGCCAGCAGCTTGTCTACAGGGGGGCTGAACACTGAAGCTTTCTTT. Filled out from reference TRBV5-1 and TRBJ1-1, the complete variable domain reads KAGVTQTPRYLIKTRGQQVTLSCSPISGHRSVSWYQQTPGQGLQFLFEYFSETQRNKGNFPGRFSGRQFSNSRSEMNVSTLELGDSALYLCASSLSTGGLNTEAFFGQGTRLTVV.

The rearrangement links TRBV10-1 to TRBJ1-5; D uncertain. Looked up from germline, CDR1 is WNHNN and CDR2 is SYGVQD (reference sequence). Trimming stripped 4 bases from V and 2 bases from J, with 6 bases between. The CDR3 spans 13 residues. Here the CDR3 reads CASSAGGNQPQHF. In DNA form, the CDR3 reads TGCGCCAGCAGTGCGGGAGGCAATCAGCCCCAGCATTTT.

The chain recombines TRBV11-2 with TRBJ1-2; D is possibly TRBD1 (5 bases). In germline, CDR1 is SGHAT, CDR2 FQNNGV. Trimming removed 6 bases from V and 7 bases from J, with 21 bases in between. This CDR3 contains 15 residues. This CDR3 reads CASSPSTGLGSGYTF. Here the CDR3 DNA reads TGTGCCAGCAGTCCGTCCACAGGCCTTGGGTCTGGCTACACCTTC. Full variable domain (outside the CDR3, taken from reference TRBV11-2 and TRBJ1-2): EAGVAQSPRYKIIEKRQSVAFWCNPISGHATLYWYQQILGQGPKLLIQFQNNGVVDDSQLPKDRFSAERLKGVDSTLKIQPAKLEDSAVYLCASSPSTGLGSGYTFGSGTRLTVV.

The chain has TRBV2 and TRBJ2-2; D call uncertain. V dropped 9 bases and J dropped 3 bases, with 8 bases sitting between them. Germline CDR1 SNHLY, CDR2 FYNNEI. This CDR3 is built from 12 residues. The CDR3 bases are TGTGCCAGTAGTTCGGACACCGGGGAGCTGTTTTTT. Translating it yields CASSSDTGELFF. Filled out from reference TRBV2 and TRBJ2-2, the complete variable domain reads EPEVTQTPSHQVTQMGQEVILRCVPISNHLYFYWYRQILGQKVEFLVSFYNNEISEKSEIFDDQFSVERPDGSNFTLKIRSTKLEDSAMYFCASSSDTGELFFGEGSRLTVL.

A single count supports this clone. The V and J genes are TRBV5-6 and TRBJ1-3; D is unresolved. The V end was cut by 4 bases, the J end by 3 bases, with 5 bases between. This CDR3 is 12 amino acids long. CDR1 is SGHDT and CDR2 is YYEEEE in the germline V gene. This CDR3 is CASSRYGNTIYF. Here the CDR3 DNA reads TGTGCCAGCAGCCGGTATGGAAACACCATATATTTT.

The chain employs TRBV11-2 and TRBJ1-5; D ambiguous. V dropped 5 bases and J dropped 2 bases, with 7 bases sitting between them. The CDR3 spans 13 residues. Germline CDR1 and CDR2: SGHAT and FQNNGV. CDR3 residues: CASSPSGNQPQHF. CDR3 nucleotides: TGTGCCAGCAGCCCGTCTGGCAATCAGCCCCAGCATTTT.

The genes are TRBV19 and TRBJ1-2, with TRBD1 as a possible D gene (5 bases). Germline CDR1 is LNHDA and CDR2 is SQIVND (reference sequence). Deletions cut 3 bases from V and 4 bases from J, with 12 bases between. This CDR3 comprises 14 residues. CDR3 sequence (DNA): TGTGCCAGTAGTATTGAACAGGTTGTCTATGGCTACACCTTC. It translates to CASSIEQVVYGYTF.

The chain links TRBV28 to TRBJ2-5; TRBD2 is a possible D gene (5 bases). Germline V lookup: CDR1 MDHEN, CDR2 SYDVKM. The CDR3 covers 14 residues. V was cut by 4 bases and J by 4 bases, with 13 bases left in between. CDR3 coding DNA: TGTGCCAGCAGTTCATATAGTCGGGGAGAGACCCAGTACTTC. This codes for CASSSYSRGETQYF.

This chain links TRBV24-1 with TRBJ2-1; 7 bases map to TRBD1. The CDR3 covers 16 residues. J lost 4 bases, V lost 3 bases, and 8 bases had no gene match. Germline loops: CDR1 KGHDR, CDR2 SFDVKD. CDR3 DNA sequence: TGTGCCACCAGTGATATACGACAGGGCGGGTACAATGAGCAGTTCTTC. Translating it yields CATSDIRQGGYNEQFF.

The rearrangement joins TRBV6-5 to TRBJ2-5; D not resolved. Germline V CDR1 and CDR2: MNHEY, SVGAGI. The length of the CDR3 is 13 residues. V was shortened by 7 bases and J by 5 bases, with 14 bases between the two germline ends. The CDR3 region has the DNA TGTGCCAGCACCCCACCAGGCTTGGAGACCCAGTACTTC. Residues: CASTPPGLETQYF.

The V call is TRBV30, the J call TRBJ2-1, with 12 bases fitting TRBD2. The CDR3 covers 13 residues. V trimming: 3 bases; J trimming: 9 bases; junction bases outside the gene matches: 3. Germline CDR1 and CDR2: GTSNPN and SVGIG (reference sequence). The CDR3 DNA sequence: TGTGCCTGGAGGGCTAGCGGGAGGGGTGAGCAGTTCTTC. This codes for CAWRASGRGEQFF.

The V and J genes are TRBV10-3 and TRBJ1-2, with unresolved D. Germline V gene lookup returns CDR1 ENHRY and CDR2 SYGVKD. The CDR3 totals 13 residues. V lost 4 bases and J 6 bases, leaving 12 bases between the germline ends. The CDR3 loop reads CAISGPDGNGYTF. The CDR3 coding sequence is TGTGCCATCAGTGGACCCGACGGGAATGGCTACACCTTC.

The J gene is TRBJ2-2, the V gene TRBV5-4; TRBD2 matches at 8 bases. There are 16 residues in the CDR3. Germline V gives CDR1 SGHNT, CDR2 YYREEE (reference sequence). The V and J ends lost 5 bases and 5 bases, in that order; junction bases with no gene match: 11. The CDR3 here is CASSRAGLGVTGELFF. CDR3 coding DNA: TGTGCCAGCAGTAGGGCGGGACTAGGGGTTACCGGGGAGCTGTTTTTT.

The chain uses TRBV6-5 and TRBJ1-2, with D possibly being TRBD1 (6 bases). Germline CDR1 reads MNHEY; CDR2 reads SVGAGI. The CDR3 runs 13 residues. V was pared by 6 bases and J by 6 bases, with 14 bases between. The CDR3 DNA reads as TGTGCCAGCAGAGATACAGGGTTTCATGGCTACACCTTC. Encoded protein: CASRDTGFHGYTF.

The V gene is TRBV10-1, the J gene TRBJ2-3, with D perhaps TRBD1 (5 bases). The germline gives CDR1 WNHNN, CDR2 SYGVQD (reference sequence). V lost 2 bases and J lost 3, with 18 bases in between. This CDR3 comprises 17 residues. The CDR3 DNA follows: TGCGCCAGCAGTGAGATCGGTGGGGCCGAGAAAACAGATACGCAGTATTTT. This translates into CASSEIGGAEKTDTQYF.

This clone was detected only once. The V and J genes are TRBV29-1 and TRBJ1-2; a weak D match, TRBD1 (6 bases). CDR1 and CDR2 (germline): SQVTM, ANQGSEA. V gave up 7 bases and J gave up 2 bases, with 11 bases separating them. The CDR3 is 12 residues long. CDR3 sequence (DNA): TGCAGCGGGGGACAACGAAACTATGGCTACACCTTC. Translation: CSGGQRNYGYTF.

The chain joins TRBV6-1 to TRBJ2-3; perhaps TRBD1 as D (6 bases). The ends were cut back, 3 bases at V and 4 bases at J, with 14 bases in the middle. This CDR3 region has 15 residues. Germline loops: CDR1 MNHNS, CDR2 SASEGT. CDR3 sequence: CASSDTGLGADTQYF. The CDR3 DNA reads TGTGCCAGCAGTGATACAGGGCTAGGCGCAGATACGCAGTATTTT.

This chain connects TRBV3-1 (or the pseudogene TRBV3-2) to TRBJ2-5; D is ambiguous. Trimming cost V 4 bases and J 1 base, with 4 bases left between them. The CDR3 is 12 amino acids. Germline-derived CDR1 and CDR2 are LGHDT and YNNKEL (reference sequence). The CDR3 region is CASSPSQETQYF. CDR3 DNA: TGTGCCAGCAGCCCCAGCCAAGAGACCCAGTACTTC.

V and J are TRBV7-2 and TRBJ1-3; possible D gene TRBD1, 6 bases. Germline CDR1 and CDR2: SGHTA and FQGNSA. V was shortened by 1 base and J by 4 bases, with 8 bases between the two germline ends. This CDR3 has 14 residues. For the CDR3, the DNA is TGTGCCAGCAGCTTAGTTGGGGGCGGAAACACCATATATTTT. It specifies CASSLVGGGNTIYF.

The DNA of the CDR3 is TGTGCCAGCGGGAGAGGACCGGGACAGTATAATTCACCCCTCCACTTT. This gives the protein CASGRGPGQYNSPLHF. J is TRBJ1-6 and V is TRBV27; 7 positions agree with TRBD1. V lost 8 bases to trimming and J lost 4 bases; unmatched junction nucleotides: 11. This CDR3 is 16 amino acids long. CDR1 MNHEY and CDR2 SMNVEV come from the germline V gene (reference sequence).

The rearrangement uses TRBV2 and TRBJ2-1, with D unresolved. The CDR3 is made up of 16 amino acids. The V gene lost 7 bases and the J gene lost 1 base, with 17 bases spanning the gap. Germline loops: CDR1 SNHLY, CDR2 FYNNEI. The CDR3 sequence: CASTSRSPWSYNEQFF. Written as DNA, the CDR3 is TGTGCCAGCACGTCGAGGTCGCCCTGGTCCTACAATGAGCAGTTCTTC.

The chain links TRBV7-2 to TRBJ2-7, with TRBD1 as a possible D gene (5 bases). CDR1 and CDR2 from the germline V gene are SGHTA and FQGNSA. V was cut by 1 base and J by 2 bases, with 12 bases left in between. The length of the CDR3 is 15 residues. DNA of the CDR3: TGTGCCAGCAGCTTAGACAGGTCTGGCGCCTACGAGCAGTACGTC. It encodes CASSLDRSGAYEQYV.